A selection of T cell receptor beta chains follows, all from one sample in a study of identical twins. TCRdb recomputed calls from the 5' RACE reads with MiXCR, one row per CDR3 protein. In the table there are 200,000 to 300,000 distinct CDR3 sequences, 6% to 8.5% of which are singletons. This sample was shared with a second study, whose subject was yellow fever vaccine responses in identical twins.

Sequencing was performed on CD8+ T cells sorted from blood. These receptors were taken from a woman between 18 and 29 years old in good health. Each CDR3 is given with its conserved first and last residue.

TRBV10-3,CAIREGGTYLNTEAFF
TRBV12-3/TRBV12-4,CASTLTSGRGNEQFF
TRBV12-3/TRBV12-4,CASILGVGELFF
TRBV9,CASSDGNYGYTF
TRBV12-3/TRBV12-4,CATKHGGTQVDGGYTF
TRBV6-1,CASSPGSFNEQFF
TRBV5-5,CASSFSTSPYEQFF
TRBV7-8,CASSLEIQGPYNNRGTQYF
TRBV2,CASKIGVAKETQYF
TRBV7-2,CASNPWGGGAGETQYF
TRBV20-1,CSATHSRSKAFYGYTF